This paragraph covers one T cell receptor beta chain sequence. Antigen unknown. Each CDR3 protein is one row after TCRdb ran MiXCR on the 5' RACE reads. The data show roughly 110,000 distinct CDR3 sequences, less than 14% seen once. Germline V lookup: CDR1 SEHNR, CDR2 FQNEAQ (reference sequence). V lost 5 bases to trimming and J lost 8 bases, with 18 bases between them. The CDR3 consists of 14 residues. Time point in this sample: blood at routine non-recurrence follow-up after resection. In each case, whole RNA from tumor, nontumor lung or frozen PBMC was sequenced unsorted. This sample was taken from a study of spatial heterogeneity in lung cancer. Study information: A consistent excess of beta-chain over alpha-chain sequences was detected.

Overall study results and limits: Follow-up blood showed ubiquitous expanded tumor TCRs less than blood at resection did.

The chain is built from TRBV7-9 and TRBJ1-2; D unclear. The clonotype originates from a female donor with early-stage non-small cell lung cancer. The sample in question was PBMCs, obtained at follow-up. The CDR3 protein is CASSQPYSGEGYTF. In DNA form, the CDR3 reads TGTGCCAGCAGCCAGCCCTATTCAGGCGAAGGCTACACCTTC.